The rows below give T cell receptor beta chains drawn from one sample of a study of cytomegalovirus exposure and HLA in healthy donors. Generated by immunoSEQ multiplex PCR, the TCRdb table keeps only in-frame clones and is missing some. The sample yields approximately 180,000 clones, less than 90% seen once. The sample consisted of PBMCs. These receptors came from a girl younger than two in good health and CMV-seronegative. CDR3s include the opening cysteine and the closing phenylalanine or tryptophan. A D gene is named only where the DNA matches it firmly. Expanded clones get a size class; other rows say once, few or many, or leave the size out.

TGTGCCTGCGGGAGGGACACTGAAGCTTTCTTT	CACGRDTEAFF	once	TRBJ1-1	-	TRBV30
TGTGCCAGCAGCCAAGTGGGGTTGCGGGGGGGCAGGGAGACCCAGTACTTC	CASSQVGLRGGRETQYF	-	TRBJ2-5	TRBD2	TRBV4-2
TGTGCCATCAGTGAGATCGGGGGTCGGAACACTGAAGCTTTCTTT	CAISEIGGRNTEAFF	-	TRBJ1-1	-	TRBV10-3
TGCGCCAGCAGCCAAGATCAGGTTTGGGGCTACACCTTC	CASSQDQVWGYTF	-	TRBJ1-2	-	TRBV4-3
TGCGCCAGCAGCTTGGCCGAGGTTGGAAAAGAGACCCAGTACTTC	CASSLAEVGKETQYF	few	TRBJ2-5	-	TRBV5-1
TGTGCCAGCAGTTTAAGGAGCGGGTACACTGAAGCTTTCTTT	CASSLRSGYTEAFF	-	TRBJ1-1	-	TRBV27
TGCACCAGCAGCCAGGAGAGAGGAGTCCATCAGCCCCAGCATTTT	CTSSQERGVHQPQHF	once	TRBJ1-5	-	TRBV1
TGTGCCAGCAGCCCGAGGGTGAGCTCCTACGAGCAGTACTTC	CASSPRVSSYEQYF	-	TRBJ2-7	-	TRBV11-2
TGTGCCAGCAGCTCGGAAGGAGGAGGGAGCGAGCAGTACTTC	CASSSEGGGSEQYF	-	TRBJ2-7	-	TRBV5-4
TGTGCCAGCTCACCTCAACAGGGTGATGAAGCTTTCTTT	CASSPQQGDEAFF	-	TRBJ1-1	-	TRBV18
TGTGCCAGCAGCCCCTCCGCAGGCTCATCCCTCCACTTT	CASSPSAGSSLHF	once	TRBJ1-6	-	TRBV6-1
TGTGCCAGCAGTCCCAAGGGACAGGGGACATCGGAGACCCAGTACTTC	CASSPKGQGTSETQYF	once	TRBJ2-5	TRBD1	TRBV2
TGCGCCAGCAGCTGGGAGTCGGGAGGCACAGATACGCAGTATTTT	CASSWESGGTDTQYF	-	TRBJ2-3	-	TRBV5-1
TGTGCCAGCAGCTCCCCGGGCGGGTCTCACTATGGCTACACCTTC	CASSSPGGSHYGYTF	-	TRBJ1-2	-	TRBV7-9
TGCAGTACCGGGGGGTTATACGCCAACTATGGCTACACCTTC	CSTGGLYANYGYTF	-	TRBJ1-2	-	TRBV29-1
TGTGCCAGCAGTTACTCGAATCCAGGGGGCTCTTACGAGCAGTACTTC	CASSYSNPGGSYEQYF	-	TRBJ2-7	TRBD1	TRBV6-5
TGTGCCAGCAGTGAAAGTCCAGGGATTGGAAAGACCCAGTACTTC	CASSESPGIGKTQYF	-	TRBJ2-5	-	TRBV2
TGTGCCAGCAGTTATCTGCAAGGAGACAGGGTGGCTTTCTTT	CASSYLQGDRVAFF	-	TRBJ1-1	TRBD1	TRBV6-5
TGTGCCAGCAGCCAGGGACTAGCGGATACGCAGTATTTT	CASSQGLADTQYF	-	TRBJ2-3	TRBD2	TRBV4-2
TGTGCCTGGAGCATTGGCCTGTACTACAATGAGCAGTTCTTC	CAWSIGLYYNEQFF	-	TRBJ2-1	-	TRBV30
TGCGCCAGCAGCGGGGGGACAGGGGCTACCTACGAGCAGTACTTC	CASSGGTGATYEQYF	-	TRBJ2-7	TRBD1	TRBV5-1
TGTGCCAGCAGTTTAAAGGGACACCCTTCCTACGAGCAGTACTTC	CASSLKGHPSYEQYF	-	TRBJ2-7	-	TRBV27
TGTGCCAGCAGGGGACTACACACCGGGGAGCTGTTTTTT	CASRGLHTGELFF	few	TRBJ2-2	TRBD2	TRBV25-1
TGTGCCAGCAGCGTAGTTGGCGGGAGATCTTACAATGAGCAGTTCTTC	CASSVVGGRSYNEQFF	-	TRBJ2-1	TRBD2	TRBV9
TGTGCCAGCAGCCCCCCCGGAGAATACGAGCAGTACTTC	CASSPPGEYEQYF	-	TRBJ2-7	-	TRBV7-9
TGCGCCAGCAGCTTGGATCCAGCGGGAGGGCCGGGAGAGCAGTACTTC	CASSLDPAGGPGEQYF	-	TRBJ2-7	TRBD2	TRBV5-1
TGTGCCAGCAGCTTTGACGGAAGACAGTTCATGGCCAACGTCCTGACTTTC	CASSFDGRQFMANVLTF	-	TRBJ2-6	-	TRBV7-6
TGTGCCAGCAGCCCCCGGGACAGGGGAGGTCAGGAGACCCAGTACTTC	CASSPRDRGGQETQYF	-	TRBJ2-5	TRBD1	TRBV7-6
TGTGCCAGCACGTCCCTCTCCTACAATGAGCAGTTCTTC	CASTSLSYNEQFF	-	TRBJ2-1	-	TRBV2
TGTGCCAGCAGTTACAGTGGACAGGGGTCCTACGAGCAGTACTTC	CASSYSGQGSYEQYF	-	TRBJ2-7	TRBD1	TRBV6-5
TGTGCCAGCAGCGGAGGACTGAGAGAGACCCAGTACTTC	CASSGGLRETQYF	-	TRBJ2-5	-	TRBV2
TGTGCCAGCGGGCTTAACACTGAAGCTTTCTTT	CASGLNTEAFF	-	TRBJ1-1	-	TRBV5-5
TGCGCCAGCAGCCAAGGCTACTCCACTGAAGCTTTCTTT	CASSQGYSTEAFF	-	TRBJ1-1	-	TRBV4-1
TGTGCCATCAGTGACACAGACACCTCTGGAAACACCATATATTTT	CAISDTDTSGNTIYF	-	TRBJ1-3	-	TRBV10-3
TGTGCCAGCAACCCTCAGGGACTAGGAGGCGAGCAGTACTTC	CASNPQGLGGEQYF	-	TRBJ2-7	TRBD2	TRBV6-6
TGTGCCAGCAGCTTACAGGGAGGTGAGCAGTTCTTC	CASSLQGGEQFF	-	TRBJ2-1	-	TRBV11-3
TGTGCCAGCAGTGGTAGCGGGGGGGCCTACAATGAGCAGTTCTTC	CASSGSGGAYNEQFF	-	TRBJ2-1	TRBD2	TRBV11-2
TGTGCCAGCAGTTCAATGACTAGCGGGGGAGGCGATACGCAGTATTTT	CASSSMTSGGGDTQYF	-	TRBJ2-3	TRBD2	TRBV2
TGTGCCAGCAGCTTAGGACACCTGAGGAACGGGGAGCTGTTTTTT	CASSLGHLRNGELFF	-	TRBJ2-2	-	TRBV5-4
TGTGCCAGCAGTAATCTCGACACAGGGAATCAGCCCCAGCATTTT	CASSNLDTGNQPQHF	-	TRBJ1-5	-	TRBV28
TGTGCCAGCTCACCAGGGGGCACCTGGAACACTGAAGCTTTCTTT	CASSPGGTWNTEAFF	-	TRBJ1-1	-	TRBV18
TGTGCCAGCAGTTTTGCGAAGAGATTTTATGGCTACACCTTC	CASSFAKRFYGYTF	-	TRBJ1-2	-	TRBV27
TGTGCCAGCAGTGAAACGGAGTACAATGAGCAGTTCTTC	CASSETEYNEQFF	-	TRBJ2-1	-	TRBV25-1
TGTGCCTGGAGTGCCGGACAGGGTAATCAGCCCCAGCATTTT	CAWSAGQGNQPQHF	-	TRBJ1-5	TRBD1	TRBV30
TGCGCCAGCAGCTTGATGGACAGGACCTACGAGCAGTACTTC	CASSLMDRTYEQYF	-	TRBJ2-7	TRBD1	TRBV5-1
TGTGCCAGCAGCCCCGGACTAGCGGGAGGCCTGGGCTCCTACGAGCAGTACTTC	CASSPGLAGGLGSYEQYF	-	TRBJ2-7	TRBD2	TRBV5-6
TGTGCCAGCAGTCAGAGGACAGGGAGCTCTGGAAACACCATATATTTT	CASSQRTGSSGNTIYF	-	TRBJ1-3	TRBD1	TRBV2